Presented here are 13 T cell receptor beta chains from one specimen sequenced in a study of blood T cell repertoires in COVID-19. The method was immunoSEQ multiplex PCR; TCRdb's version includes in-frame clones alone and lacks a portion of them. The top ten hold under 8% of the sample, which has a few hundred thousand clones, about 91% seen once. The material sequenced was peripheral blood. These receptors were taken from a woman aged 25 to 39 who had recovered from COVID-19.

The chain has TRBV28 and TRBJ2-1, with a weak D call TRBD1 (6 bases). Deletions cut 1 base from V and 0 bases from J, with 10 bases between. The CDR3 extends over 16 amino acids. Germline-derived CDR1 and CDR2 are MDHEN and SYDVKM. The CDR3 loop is CASSLSGQRSYNEQFF. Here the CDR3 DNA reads TGTGCCAGCAGTTTATCAGGACAGCGCTCCTACAATGAGCAGTTCTTC.

The CDR3 coding sequence is TGTGCCAGCAGTTTATCTAGCGGGGGGGCCGTTTATGAGCAGTTCTTC. Amino acid sequence: CASSLSSGGAVYEQFF. V is TRBV27 and J is TRBJ2-1; 11 nucleotides align to TRBD2. The CDR3 spans 16 residues. The V and J ends lost 0 bases and 8 bases, in that order; junction bases with no gene match: 6. From germline, CDR1 is MNHEY and CDR2 SMNVEV (reference sequence).

CDR3 in DNA: TGTGCCAGCACGGGGGGCGCGGTGTTCGGTCAGCCCCAGCATTTT. It encodes CASTGGAVFGQPQHF. V usage is TRBV6-5 and J usage is TRBJ1-5, with D perhaps matching TRBD1 (6 bases). The CDR3 is made up of 15 amino acids. Germline V gene lookup returns CDR1 MNHEY and CDR2 SVGAGI. Trimming cost V 7 bases and J 6 bases, with 19 bases left between them.

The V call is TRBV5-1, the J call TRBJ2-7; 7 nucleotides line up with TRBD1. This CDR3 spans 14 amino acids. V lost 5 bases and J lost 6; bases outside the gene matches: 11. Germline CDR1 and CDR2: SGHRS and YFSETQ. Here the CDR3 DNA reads TGCGCCAGCAGTTTACACCGGGACAGTCTCGAGCAGTACTTC. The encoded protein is CASSLHRDSLEQYF.

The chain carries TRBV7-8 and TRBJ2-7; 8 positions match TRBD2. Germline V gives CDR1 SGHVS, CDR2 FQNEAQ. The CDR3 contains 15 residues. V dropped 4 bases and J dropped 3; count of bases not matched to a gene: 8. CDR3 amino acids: CASSSGTRILYEQYF. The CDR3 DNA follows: TGTGCCAGCAGCTCCGGGACTAGGATCCTCTACGAGCAGTACTTC.

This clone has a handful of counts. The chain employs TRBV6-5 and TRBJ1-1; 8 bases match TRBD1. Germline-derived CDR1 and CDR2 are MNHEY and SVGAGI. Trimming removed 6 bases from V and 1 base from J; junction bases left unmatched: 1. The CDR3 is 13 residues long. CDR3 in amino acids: CASRGTGNTEAFF. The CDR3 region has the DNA TGTGCCAGCAGGGGGACAGGGAACACTGAAGCTTTCTTT.

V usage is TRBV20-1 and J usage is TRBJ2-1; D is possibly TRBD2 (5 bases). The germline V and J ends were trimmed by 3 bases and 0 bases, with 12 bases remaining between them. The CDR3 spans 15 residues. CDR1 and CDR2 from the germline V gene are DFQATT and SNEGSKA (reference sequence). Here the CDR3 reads CSASSRAASYNEQFF. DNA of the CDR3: TGCAGTGCTAGTTCGCGGGCCGCCTCCTACAATGAGCAGTTCTTC.

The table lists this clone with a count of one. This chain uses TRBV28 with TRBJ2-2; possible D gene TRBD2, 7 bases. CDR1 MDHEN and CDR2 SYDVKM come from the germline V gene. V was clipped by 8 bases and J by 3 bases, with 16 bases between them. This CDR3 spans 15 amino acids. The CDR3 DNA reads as TGTGCCAGCGGGGGGGGCCGAATGCACACCGGGGAGCTGTTTTTT. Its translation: CASGGGRMHTGELFF.

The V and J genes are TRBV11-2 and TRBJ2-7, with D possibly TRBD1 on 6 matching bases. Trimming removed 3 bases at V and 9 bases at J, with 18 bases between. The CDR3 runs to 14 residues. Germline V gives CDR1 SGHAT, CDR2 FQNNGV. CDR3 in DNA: TGTGCCAGCAGCTTTGTTAAAGGGGGTTTAGTGCAGTACTTC. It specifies CASSFVKGGLVQYF.

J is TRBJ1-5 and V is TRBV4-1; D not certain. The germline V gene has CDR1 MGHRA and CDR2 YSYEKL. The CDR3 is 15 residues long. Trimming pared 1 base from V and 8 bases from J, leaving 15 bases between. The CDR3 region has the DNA TGCGCCAGCAGCCAAGGGACTGACGGGAGGGAGCCCCAGCATTTT. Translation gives CASSQGTDGREPQHF.

CDR3 sequence: CAITTGGRNSPLHF. CDR3 DNA: TGTGCCATCACGACAGGGGGCCGAAATTCACCCCTCCACTTT. This chain uses TRBV10-3 with TRBJ1-6; 10 bases are a match to TRBD1. The length of the CDR3 is 14 residues. V shed 7 bases, J shed 7 bases, and the junction held 4 bases outside the gene matches. Germline V gives CDR1 ENHRY, CDR2 SYGVKD.

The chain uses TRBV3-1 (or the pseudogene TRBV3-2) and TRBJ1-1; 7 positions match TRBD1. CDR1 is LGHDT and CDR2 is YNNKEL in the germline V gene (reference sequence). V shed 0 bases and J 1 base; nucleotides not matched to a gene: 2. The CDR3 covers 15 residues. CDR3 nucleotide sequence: TGTGCCAGCAGCCAAGATCCAGGGGGGAACACTGAAGCTTTCTTT. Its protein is CASSQDPGGNTEAFF.

The CDR3 sequence is CASSFWTIGGKETQYF. For the CDR3, the DNA is TGTGCCAGCAGTTTTTGGACGATAGGGGGCAAAGAGACCCAGTACTTC. This chain joins TRBV6-2 or TRBV6-3 and TRBJ2-5, with 7 bases lining up with TRBD1. The germline V gene encodes CDR1 MNHEY and CDR2 SVGEGT. The CDR3 is 16 residues long. V dropped 4 bases and J dropped 3; count of bases not matched to a gene: 11.